These T cell receptor beta chains were read from a single sample in a study of T cells in Graves' hyperthyroidism and ophthalmopathy. TCRdb fed the multiplex PCR reads into MiXCR, producing one record per CDR3 protein. This sample has a few hundred thousand distinct CDR3 sequences, with over 11% found just once. Sequencing used blood. All receptors derive from a woman aged 25 to 39 with Graves' hyperthyroidism that later progressed to Graves' ophthalmopathy. Both conserved end residues are part of each CDR3. The D gene is left open where the match is weak. Size is stated for part of the rows, as once, few or many counts, or as a class when the clone is expanded.

abundance: many
d_gene: .
j_gene: TRBJ1-4
v_gene: TRBV11-2
CDR3nt: TGTGCCAGCAGCCCCCGGGGGGCGAATGAAAAACTGTTTTTT
CDR3aa: CASSPRGANEKLFF

abundance: many
d_gene: .
j_gene: TRBJ2-2
v_gene: TRBV2
CDR3nt: TGTGCCAGCAGTGATGGGATAATGAACACCGGGGAGCTGTTTTTT
CDR3aa: CASSDGIMNTGELFF

abundance: .
d_gene: .
j_gene: TRBJ1-4
v_gene: TRBV6-1
CDR3nt: TGTGCCAGCAGTCCCGTGGGGGCGGTTAATGAAAAACTGTTTTTT
CDR3aa: CASSPVGAVNEKLFF

abundance: many
d_gene: .
j_gene: TRBJ2-3
v_gene: TRBV19
CDR3nt: TGTGCCAGTACCGAGTCCCCGACAGTTATTTCAGATACGCAGTATTTT
CDR3aa: CASTESPTVISDTQYF

abundance: many
d_gene: .
j_gene: TRBJ1-6
v_gene: TRBV15
CDR3nt: TGTGCCACCAGCAGAGATGCACAAAGATCACCCCTCCACTTT
CDR3aa: CATSRDAQRSPLHF

abundance: .
d_gene: TRBD2
j_gene: TRBJ2-7
v_gene: TRBV4-1
CDR3nt: TGCGCCAGCAGCCAAACCGGGACTAGCGGAACCTACGAGCAGTACTTC
CDR3aa: CASSQTGTSGTYEQYF

abundance: .
d_gene: .
j_gene: TRBJ2-2
v_gene: TRBV5-4
CDR3nt: TGTGCCGGTCGGGGGATGGACACCGGGGAGCTGTTTTTT
CDR3aa: CAGRGMDTGELFF

abundance: many
d_gene: .
j_gene: TRBJ1-1
v_gene: TRBV27
CDR3nt: TGTGCCAGCAGTTTAATAAAGGCCGGGGACACTGAAGCTTTCTTT
CDR3aa: CASSLIKAGDTEAFF

abundance: many
d_gene: .
j_gene: TRBJ1-2
v_gene: TRBV11-2
CDR3nt: TGTGCCAGCAGCCCTCGAGTTTCCTATGGCTACACCTTC
CDR3aa: CASSPRVSYGYTF

abundance: many
d_gene: TRBD1
j_gene: TRBJ1-1
v_gene: TRBV6-1
CDR3nt: TGTGCCAGCACCTTCACCGGACAGGGGGACACTGAAGCTTTCTTT
CDR3aa: CASTFTGQGDTEAFF

abundance: many
d_gene: .
j_gene: TRBJ1-5
v_gene: TRBV10-3
CDR3nt: TGTGCCATCAGTGAGGTACCCCAGTTTAGCAATCAGCCCCAGCATTTT
CDR3aa: CAISEVPQFSNQPQHF

abundance: few
d_gene: .
j_gene: TRBJ2-7
v_gene: TRBV16
CDR3nt: TGTGCCAGCAGCCCGAGACATTACGAGCAGTACTTC
CDR3aa: CASSPRHYEQYF

abundance: many
d_gene: TRBD1
j_gene: TRBJ2-7
v_gene: TRBV12-3/TRBV12-4
CDR3nt: TGTGCCAGCAGGCGGACAGGGTTGATCGAGCAGTACTTC
CDR3aa: CASRRTGLIEQYF

abundance: few
d_gene: .
j_gene: TRBJ1-3
v_gene: TRBV7-9
CDR3nt: TGTGCAACGCAGGGGCAGCTCTCTGGAAACACCATATATTTT
CDR3aa: CATQGQLSGNTIYF

abundance: many
d_gene: .
j_gene: TRBJ2-7
v_gene: TRBV4-1
CDR3nt: TGCGCCAGCAGCCAAGATAGCACAGGGAATAACTACGAGCAGTACTTC
CDR3aa: CASSQDSTGNNYEQYF

abundance: many
d_gene: TRBD2
j_gene: TRBJ2-7
v_gene: TRBV29-1
CDR3nt: TGCAGCGTAGGAAGTCTAGCGGGAACCGAGCAGTACTTC
CDR3aa: CSVGSLAGTEQYF

abundance: .
d_gene: .
j_gene: TRBJ1-5
v_gene: TRBV30
CDR3nt: TGTGCCTGGACAGCGCGAGGGGGTCAGCCCCAGCATTTT
CDR3aa: CAWTARGGQPQHF

abundance: .
d_gene: .
j_gene: TRBJ1-1
v_gene: TRBV19
CDR3nt: TGTGCCAGTAGTGTCACGACGGAAGCTTTCTTT
CDR3aa: CASSVTTEAFF

abundance: many
d_gene: .
j_gene: TRBJ2-1
v_gene: TRBV7-8
CDR3nt: TGTGCCAGCAACGTACTTGACCGGAGCTCCTACAATGAGCAGTTCTTC
CDR3aa: CASNVLDRSSYNEQFF

abundance: many
d_gene: TRBD1
j_gene: TRBJ2-1
v_gene: TRBV6-1
CDR3nt: TGTGCCAGCAGACAGGGACAGGGGGCGCAATCCTACAATGAGCAGTTCTTC
CDR3aa: CASRQGQGAQSYNEQFF

abundance: many
d_gene: .
j_gene: TRBJ2-3
v_gene: TRBV2
CDR3nt: TGTGCCAGCAGGGGTGTGACAGATACGCAGTATTTT
CDR3aa: CASRGVTDTQYF

abundance: many
d_gene: .
j_gene: TRBJ2-5
v_gene: TRBV2
CDR3nt: TGTGCCAGCAGTGTTGCTCCGGGTTGGGACCAAGAGACCCAGTACTTC
CDR3aa: CASSVAPGWDQETQYF

abundance: few
d_gene: .
j_gene: TRBJ1-2
v_gene: TRBV6-1
CDR3nt: TGTGCCATCCAGTACCCGGGACAAGTATGGGACATCTACACCTTC
CDR3aa: CAIQYPGQVWDIYTF

abundance: many
d_gene: .
j_gene: TRBJ2-3
v_gene: TRBV7-2
CDR3nt: TGTGCCAGCAGCTTAGGGCCGGTTGCAGATACGCAGTATTTT
CDR3aa: CASSLGPVADTQYF

abundance: many
d_gene: .
j_gene: TRBJ1-1
v_gene: TRBV7-3
CDR3nt: TGTGCCAGCAGCGCCGGGATAAACACTGAAGCTTTCTTT
CDR3aa: CASSAGINTEAFF

abundance: many
d_gene: TRBD2
j_gene: TRBJ2-3
v_gene: TRBV9
CDR3nt: TGTGCCAGCAGCGTTAGCGGGAGGCCGGGAGATACGCAGTATTTT
CDR3aa: CASSVSGRPGDTQYF

abundance: many
d_gene: .
j_gene: TRBJ1-2
v_gene: TRBV28
CDR3nt: TGTGCCAGCAGTTCGGATCGCTTGAGCAGCGACTATGGCTACACCTTC
CDR3aa: CASSSDRLSSDYGYTF

abundance: few
d_gene: TRBD2
j_gene: TRBJ2-7
v_gene: TRBV27
CDR3nt: TGTGCCAGCAGCCCCTCCCGACTAGCGACCTACGAGCAGTACTTC
CDR3aa: CASSPSRLATYEQYF

abundance: many
d_gene: TRBD2
j_gene: TRBJ2-3
v_gene: TRBV27
CDR3nt: TGTGCCAGCAGTTTTGGTGGCGGGAGCGTTGCAGATACGCAGTATTTT
CDR3aa: CASSFGGGSVADTQYF

abundance: many
d_gene: TRBD2
j_gene: TRBJ2-2
v_gene: TRBV20-1
CDR3nt: TGCAGTGCTAGAGATCTAGCGGGAGACACCGGGGAGCTGTTTTTT
CDR3aa: CSARDLAGDTGELFF

abundance: many
d_gene: .
j_gene: TRBJ1-2
v_gene: TRBV5-1
CDR3nt: TGCGCCAGCAGCTCATCGGGTCTTATTGGGAGGTATGGCTACACCTTC
CDR3aa: CASSSSGLIGRYGYTF

abundance: many
d_gene: .
j_gene: TRBJ1-6
v_gene: TRBV9
CDR3nt: TGTGCCAGCAGCGTCAGTTCGGAGTCACCCCTCCACTTT
CDR3aa: CASSVSSESPLHF

abundance: many
d_gene: TRBD2
j_gene: TRBJ2-7
v_gene: TRBV14
CDR3nt: TGTGCCAGCAGCCAAGATCGGGCGCTAGCGGGAGCTATAGGCGAGCAGTACTTC
CDR3aa: CASSQDRALAGAIGEQYF

abundance: many
d_gene: .
j_gene: TRBJ1-1
v_gene: TRBV12-3/TRBV12-4
CDR3nt: TGTGCCAGCACCCAAGGGGGAGGTGGGACTGAAGCTTTCTTT
CDR3aa: CASTQGGGGTEAFF

abundance: many
d_gene: TRBD2
j_gene: TRBJ2-1
v_gene: TRBV20-1
CDR3nt: TGCAGTGCCTCCGGCGTCTTCGGACTAGCGAAAAACAATGAGCAGTTCTTC
CDR3aa: CSASGVFGLAKNNEQFF

abundance: many
d_gene: TRBD1
j_gene: TRBJ1-5
v_gene: TRBV20-1
CDR3nt: TGCAGTCTCCTCCGACAGGGCAACCAGCCCCAGCATTTT
CDR3aa: CSLLRQGNQPQHF

abundance: once
d_gene: TRBD1
j_gene: TRBJ1-4
v_gene: TRBV13
CDR3nt: TGTGCCAGCAGCACGGCAGGGGGCGGTGAAAAACTGTTTTTT
CDR3aa: CASSTAGGGEKLFF

abundance: .
d_gene: .
j_gene: TRBJ2-7
v_gene: TRBV6-1
CDR3nt: TGTGCCAGCCGCCCGGGGCTCAACTACGAGCAGTACTTC
CDR3aa: CASRPGLNYEQYF

abundance: many
d_gene: .
j_gene: TRBJ1-4
v_gene: TRBV20-1
CDR3nt: TGCAGTGCTAGGCTAGGGGCTAATGAAAAACTGTTTTTT
CDR3aa: CSARLGANEKLFF

abundance: many
d_gene: .
j_gene: TRBJ1-1
v_gene: TRBV12-3/TRBV12-4
CDR3nt: TGTGCCAGCAGTTTAATGTCAGTTGGAATGAACACTGAAGCTTTCTTT
CDR3aa: CASSLMSVGMNTEAFF

abundance: many
d_gene: TRBD1
j_gene: TRBJ2-1
v_gene: TRBV2
CDR3nt: TGTGCCAGCCGAGGGGGCGAGCAGTTCTTC
CDR3aa: CASRGGEQFF

abundance: few
d_gene: TRBD2
j_gene: TRBJ2-1
v_gene: TRBV6-5
CDR3nt: TGTGCCAGCAGTTACTCTAGCGGGAGCGATGAGCAGTTCTTC
CDR3aa: CASSYSSGSDEQFF

abundance: .
d_gene: .
j_gene: TRBJ2-7
v_gene: TRBV5-1
CDR3nt: TGCGCCAGCAGCAACGGACAGACTACTACCTACGAGCAGTACTTC
CDR3aa: CASSNGQTTTYEQYF

abundance: many
d_gene: TRBD1
j_gene: TRBJ1-1
v_gene: TRBV6-1
CDR3nt: TGTGCCAGCAGCCAAGGGACAGGGAATGAAGCTTTCTTT
CDR3aa: CASSQGTGNEAFF

abundance: .
d_gene: TRBD2
j_gene: TRBJ2-2
v_gene: TRBV19
CDR3nt: TGTGCCAGTAGAACTAGCGGAACGAACACCGGGGAGCTGTTTTTT
CDR3aa: CASRTSGTNTGELFF

abundance: many
d_gene: TRBD2
j_gene: TRBJ2-1
v_gene: TRBV6-1
CDR3nt: TGTGCCAGCAGTTACGGGACTAGGATCAATGAGCAGTTCTTC
CDR3aa: CASSYGTRINEQFF

abundance: .
d_gene: .
j_gene: TRBJ2-5
v_gene: TRBV24-1
CDR3nt: TGTGCCACCGCGGGACCGGGAGTTGGGGGAGAGACCCAGTACTTC
CDR3aa: CATAGPGVGGETQYF

abundance: many
d_gene: TRBD2
j_gene: TRBJ2-1
v_gene: TRBV12-3/TRBV12-4
CDR3nt: TGTGCCAGCAGTTGGGGCGGGAGGGCCGATGAGCAGTTCTTC
CDR3aa: CASSWGGRADEQFF

abundance: many
d_gene: .
j_gene: TRBJ1-5
v_gene: TRBV28
CDR3nt: TGTGCCAGCAGTCAGAATCAGCCCCAGCATTTT
CDR3aa: CASSQNQPQHF

abundance: many
d_gene: TRBD2
j_gene: TRBJ2-3
v_gene: TRBV5-6
CDR3nt: TGTGCCAGCAGCCCATGGGGGGGAATGACAGATACGCAGTATTTT
CDR3aa: CASSPWGGMTDTQYF

abundance: many
d_gene: .
j_gene: TRBJ2-6
v_gene: TRBV10-3
CDR3nt: TGTGCCGTATCGGACAGCTCCTCTGGGGCCAACGTCCTGACTTTC
CDR3aa: CAVSDSSSGANVLTF

abundance: many
d_gene: .
j_gene: TRBJ2-7
v_gene: TRBV7-9
CDR3nt: TGTGCCAGCGACTCCGGGGAGTACGAGCAGTACTTC
CDR3aa: CASDSGEYEQYF

abundance: many
d_gene: .
j_gene: TRBJ1-1
v_gene: TRBV20-1
CDR3nt: TGCAGTGCCCCCGTGACAGTGGAGACTGAAGCTTTCTTT
CDR3aa: CSAPVTVETEAFF

abundance: many
d_gene: .
j_gene: TRBJ1-5
v_gene: TRBV20-1
CDR3nt: TGCAGTACAGAAAGGGATATCCTAGGCAATCAGCCCCAGCATTTT
CDR3aa: CSTERDILGNQPQHF

abundance: many
d_gene: .
j_gene: TRBJ2-7
v_gene: TRBV5-1
CDR3nt: TGCGCCAGCAGCTCCAACCCAGGGGCGTTAACCCCCTCCTACGAGCAGTACTTC
CDR3aa: CASSSNPGALTPSYEQYF

abundance: .
d_gene: TRBD1
j_gene: TRBJ2-7
v_gene: TRBV9
CDR3nt: TGTGCCAGCAGCGTAGGGGCGAGGGACAGTTCCTACGAGCAGTACTTC
CDR3aa: CASSVGARDSSYEQYF

abundance: many
d_gene: TRBD2
j_gene: TRBJ2-3
v_gene: TRBV10-1
CDR3nt: TGCGCCAGCAGTGAAGAAGCGGGAGGGAAAGATACGCAGTATTTT
CDR3aa: CASSEEAGGKDTQYF